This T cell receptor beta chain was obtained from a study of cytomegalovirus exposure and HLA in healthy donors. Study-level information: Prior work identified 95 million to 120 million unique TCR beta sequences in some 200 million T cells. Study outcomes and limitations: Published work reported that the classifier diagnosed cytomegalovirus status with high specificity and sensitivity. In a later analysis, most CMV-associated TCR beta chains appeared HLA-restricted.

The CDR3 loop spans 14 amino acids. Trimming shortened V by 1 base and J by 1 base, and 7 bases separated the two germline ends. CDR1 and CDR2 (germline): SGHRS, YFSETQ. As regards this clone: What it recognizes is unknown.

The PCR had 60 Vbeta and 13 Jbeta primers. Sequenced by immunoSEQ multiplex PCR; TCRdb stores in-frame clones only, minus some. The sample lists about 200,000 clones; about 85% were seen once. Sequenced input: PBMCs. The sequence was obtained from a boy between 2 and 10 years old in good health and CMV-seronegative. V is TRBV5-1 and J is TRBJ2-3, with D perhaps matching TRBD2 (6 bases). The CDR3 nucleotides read TGCGCCAGCAGCTTGTGGGGGGGCACAGATACGCAGTATTTT. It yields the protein CASSLWGGTDTQYF.